A single sample gave rise to the 14 T cell receptor beta chains below, sequenced in a study of neurological immune-mediated disorders. TCRdb processed the 5' RACE reads anew with MiXCR; each CDR3 protein has one entry. The sample records 30,000 to 45,000 distinct CDR3 sequences, approximately 10% being singletons. The sequenced material came from CD4+ T cells from blood. The receptors originated from a woman aged 25 to 39 with HTLV-1-associated myelopathy (HAM/TSP).

This clonotype was counted many times. The genes are TRBV20-1 and TRBJ1-2; the D gene is possibly TRBD1 (6 bases). CDR1 and CDR2 from the germline V gene are DFQATT and SNEGSKA (reference sequence). This CDR3 has 13 amino acids. The V gene lost 0 bases and the J gene lost 4 bases, with 9 bases spanning the gap. The CDR3 spells CSARETGFYGYTF. The CDR3 nucleotides are TGCAGTGCTAGAGAAACAGGGTTCTATGGCTACACCTTC.

This clonotype was detected many times. The chain uses TRBV20-1 and TRBJ2-7; D possibly matches TRBD1 or TRBD2 (6 bases each). V lost 2 bases, J lost 0 bases, and 11 bases lay in between. CDR1 and CDR2 (germline): DFQATT, SNEGSKA (reference sequence). This CDR3 comprises 14 residues. DNA of the CDR3: TGCAGTGCTAGACCGGGGGCGAGCTCCTACGAGCAGTACTTC. It specifies CSARPGASSYEQYF.

This clonotype was counted at least ten times. The gene calls are TRBV12-3 or TRBV12-4 and TRBJ1-2; possible D gene TRBD1, 5 bases. This CDR3 contains 13 residues. Trimming removed 3 bases at V and 8 bases at J, with 13 bases between. For the CDR3, the DNA is TGTGCCAGCAGTTTGGTTCAGGGTTCGGGCTACACCTTC. Translation: CASSLVQGSGYTF.

This clonotype was found many times. The chain combines TRBV7-8 with TRBJ2-3; TRBD1 is a possible D gene (5 bases). The CDR3 sequence is 16 residues long. Germline V gene sequence: CDR1 SGHVS, CDR2 FQNEAQ. With 4 bases removed from V and 5 bases from J, the gap between germline ends came to 19 bases. The CDR3 loop reads CASSSGSYNNRDTQYF. The CDR3 DNA follows: TGTGCCAGCAGCTCAGGGTCCTATAATAATCGAGATACGCAGTATTTT.

This clonotype showed up many times. The V and J genes are TRBV10-3 and TRBJ1-2, with TRBD1 identical over 8 bases. There are 13 residues in the CDR3. Trimming removed 5 bases from V and 4 bases from J; junction bases left unmatched: 3. The germline V gene encodes CDR1 ENHRY and CDR2 SYGVKD. CDR3 nucleotides: TGTGCCATCAGTCCCGACAGGGGCTATGGCTACACCTTC. Its translation: CAISPDRGYGYTF.

Ten or more counts support this clonotype. This chain links TRBV28 with TRBJ2-3; D is uncertain. V was pared by 5 bases and J by 1 base, with 4 bases between. Germline values: CDR1 MDHEN, CDR2 SYDVKM. The CDR3 totals 12 residues. The CDR3 loop reads CASSARTDTQYF. The CDR3 nucleotides are TGTGCCAGCAGTGCCCGCACAGATACGCAGTATTTT.

This clonotype came up many times. The chain is built from TRBV20-1 and TRBJ1-1, with TRBD1 matching over 10 bases. The V and J ends lost 2 bases and 3 bases, in that order; junction bases with no gene match: 3. The CDR3 extends over 14 amino acids. The V gene's germline CDR1 is DFQATT and CDR2 SNEGSKA (reference sequence). CDR3 in amino acids: CSARPGQGYTEAFF. CDR3 bases: TGCAGTGCTAGACCGGGACAGGGGTACACTGAAGCTTTCTTT.

This clonotype was counted many times. The chain joins TRBV25-1 to TRBJ1-6, with D possibly TRBD1 on 5 matching bases. V was shortened by 3 bases and J by 10 bases, with 13 bases between the two germline ends. Germline CDR1 reads MGHDK; CDR2 reads SYGVNS. CDR3 length: 14 residues. The CDR3 DNA reads TGTGCCAGCAGTGAGCAGGGTTCGGACTCACCCCTCCACTTT. It is translated as CASSEQGSDSPLHF.

This clonotype counts as medium-sized. The chain joins TRBV20-1 to TRBJ2-7; D is perhaps TRBD2 (5 bases). The length of the CDR3 is 13 residues. Trimming cost V 1 base and J 5 bases, with 12 bases left between them. The germline V gene has CDR1 DFQATT and CDR2 SNEGSKA (reference sequence). The CDR3 DNA is TGCAGTGCTAGAGGTCCGGCGGGTAACGAGCAGTACTTC. It yields the protein CSARGPAGNEQYF.

The V call is TRBV7-2, the J call TRBJ1-2; 9 bases agree with TRBD1. This CDR3 comprises 20 residues. Looked up from germline, CDR1 is SGHTA and CDR2 is FQGNSA. The J segment lost 8 bases and the V segment lost 2 bases, leaving 24 bases of the junction unmatched. The CDR3: CASSLRTGGTSGDRVGGYTF. The CDR3 DNA sequence: TGTGCCAGCAGCTTACGGACAGGAGGGACTAGCGGGGACAGGGTTGGCGGCTACACCTTC.

The chain links TRBV30 to TRBJ1-5; D remains unclear. The CDR3 has 13 residues. Germline loops: CDR1 GTSNPN, CDR2 SVGIG (reference sequence). The V end was cut by 5 bases, the J end by 7 bases, with 15 bases between. CDR3 nucleotide sequence: TGTGCCTGGGGTCCTAACGAACAGCAGCCCCAGCATTTT. Translating gives CAWGPNEQQPQHF.

This clonotype was observed at least ten times. This chain joins TRBV20-1 and TRBJ1-2, with no clear D. Looked up from germline, CDR1 is DFQATT and CDR2 is SNEGSKA (reference sequence). Trimming left V 1 base short and J 4 bases short, with 7 bases between. The CDR3 runs 12 residues. CDR3 DNA: TGCAGTGCTAGAGGAAATTCCTATGGCTACACCTTC. It yields the protein CSARGNSYGYTF.

This clonotype has at least ten counts. The V call is TRBV4-2, the J call TRBJ2-2, with D perhaps matching TRBD2 (5 bases). Germline loops: CDR1 LGHNA, CDR2 YNFKEQ. The germline V and J ends were trimmed by 4 bases and 2 bases, with 11 bases remaining between them. The CDR3 consists of 15 residues. The CDR3 sequence is CASSRTGGNTGELFF. The CDR3 coding sequence is TGTGCCAGCAGCCGGACCGGAGGTAACACCGGGGAGCTGTTTTTT.

In its sample, this clonotype was seen many times. The chain combines TRBV20-1 with TRBJ2-3, with D possibly TRBD2 on 6 matching bases. Trimming took off 6 bases at V and 11 bases at J, with 18 bases between the two ends. The V gene's germline CDR1 is DFQATT and CDR2 SNEGSKA (reference sequence). The CDR3 extends over 12 amino acids. Here the CDR3 reads CSAPRLELGQYF. In DNA form, the CDR3 reads TGCAGTGCACCTAGACTAGAATTGGGGCAGTATTTT.